The rows below give T cell receptor beta chains drawn from one sample of a study of T cell responses to AZD1222 COVID-19 vaccine. TCRdb keeps only in-frame clones here, not all; method: immunoSEQ multiplex PCR. Among 82,000 or so clones listed, roughly 90% were seen once. The sequencing here drew on peripheral blood, taken on day 0 of AZD1222 vaccination. These receptors were collected from an adult in good health. Both conserved end residues are part of each CDR3. Fields, in order: clone size, J gene, V gene, D gene, CDR3 length, CDR3 protein, CDR3 DNA. The D gene is left open where the match is weak. Not all rows give a size; the values are once, few, many and, for expanded clones, a class.

. | TRBJ2-1 | TRBV19 | . | 13 | CASSIGGIREGIF | TGTGCCAGTAGTATAGGGGGGATCCGGGAAGGGATCTTC
. | TRBJ1-1 | TRBV7-2 | . | 11 | CASSLGTEAFF | TGTGCCAGCAGCTTAGGGACTGAAGCTTTCTTT
. | TRBJ2-1 | TRBV5-6 | . | 15 | CASSLSSGFDNEQFF | TGTGCCAGCAGCTTGAGTAGCGGCTTCGACAATGAGCAGTTCTTC
few | TRBJ2-1 | TRBV28 | TRBD1 | 16 | CASSPRTGVHSRQQFF | TGTGCCAGCAGTCCGAGGACAGGGGTACATAGCCGGCAGCAGTTCTTC
once | TRBJ1-5 | TRBV19 | TRBD1 | 14 | CASSLTGGGQPQHF | TGTGCCAGTAGCCTTACAGGGGGTGGTCAGCCCCAGCATTTT
. | TRBJ1-4 | TRBV4-1 | . | 17 | CASSQIDGGWRNEKLFF | TGCGCCAGCAGCCAGATCGATGGGGGTTGGAGGAATGAAAAACTGTTTTTT
. | TRBJ1-1 | TRBV5-5 | . | 15 | CASSLLGGGNTEAFF | TGTGCCAGCAGCTTGTTGGGTGGAGGGAACACTGAAGCTTTCTTT
. | TRBJ1-5 | TRBV6-5 | TRBD1 | 15 | CASSMGTGWTQPQHF | TGTGCCAGCAGTATGGGGACAGGGTGGACTCAGCCCCAGCATTTT
. | TRBJ2-7 | TRBV2 | TRBD1 | 14 | CASRKDRSSYEQYF | TGTGCCAGCAGGAAGGACAGGAGCTCCTACGAGCAGTACTTC
. | TRBJ1-6 | TRBV30 | . | 13 | CAWTTGRNSPLHF | TGTGCCTGGACCACTGGGAGAAATTCACCCCTCCACTTT
. | TRBJ2-7 | TRBV5-1 | . | 15 | CASSQAGTSTYEQYF | TGCGCCAGCAGCCAGGCCGGGACGAGCACCTACGAGCAGTACTTC
. | TRBJ1-5 | TRBV30 | . | 14 | CAWSVRGDGMPQHF | TGTGCCTGGAGTGTACGAGGGGACGGGATGCCCCAGCATTTT
. | TRBJ2-7 | TRBV20-1 | TRBD2 | 15 | CSANDPSGGLSEQYF | TGCAGTGCTAATGATCCGAGCGGGGGACTTTCCGAGCAGTACTTC
. | TRBJ2-2 | TRBV6-2/TRBV6-3 | . | 16 | CASSSPQGPFTGELFF | TGTGCCAGCAGTTCTCCGCAGGGCCCATTCACCGGGGAGCTGTTTTTT
once | TRBJ2-5 | TRBV3-1/TRBV3-2 | . | 16 | CASSQGVGGGEETQYF | TGTGCCAGCAGCCAAGGAGTGGGAGGGGGAGAAGAGACCCAGTACTTC
. | TRBJ1-5 | TRBV11-2 | . | 15 | CASSPNFGRNQPQHF | TGTGCCAGCAGCCCCAACTTTGGGCGCAATCAGCCCCAGCATTTT
. | TRBJ2-2 | TRBV6-4 | . | 15 | CASSEQLGSMGELFF | TGTGCCAGCAGTGAACAGCTGGGAAGTATGGGGGAGCTGTTTTTT
. | TRBJ2-2 | TRBV9 | . | 15 | CASSVDGRNTGELFF | TGTGCCAGCAGCGTAGATGGGCGAAACACCGGGGAGCTGTTTTTT
. | TRBJ2-7 | TRBV10-3 | . | 13 | CAIRESPSYEQYF | TGTGCCATCAGGGAGTCCCCCTCCTACGAGCAGTACTTC
. | TRBJ1-6 | TRBV27 | TRBD1 | 17 | CASRGRQGGSYNSPLHF | TGTGCCAGCAGGGGCCGACAGGGGGGCTCCTATAATTCACCCCTCCACTTT
. | TRBJ1-2 | TRBV9 | . | 13 | CASSRQLPAGYTF | TGTGCCAGCAGCCGACAGTTGCCCGCGGGCTACACCTTC
once | TRBJ1-1 | TRBV2 | . | 12 | CASFVKNTEAFF | TGTGCCAGCTTTGTTAAGAACACTGAAGCTTTCTTT
. | TRBJ2-7 | TRBV5-6 | . | 13 | CASRRSAHYEQYF | TGTGCCAGCAGGAGGTCGGCCCACTACGAGCAGTACTTC
. | TRBJ2-3 | TRBV7-2 | . | 13 | CASSLQSSDTQYF | TGTGCCAGCAGCTTGCAGAGCTCAGATACGCAGTATTTT
. | TRBJ2-5 | TRBV2 | TRBD2 | 16 | CASSEAGGGARETQYF | TGTGCCAGCAGTGAGGCGGGCGGGGGGGCTCGAGAGACCCAGTACTTC
. | TRBJ1-5 | TRBV6-5 | . | 15 | CASSYPSGAGQPQHF | TGTGCCAGCAGTTACCCTTCCGGGGCAGGACAGCCCCAGCATTTT
. | TRBJ2-5 | TRBV19 | . | 14 | CASSIDRNQETQYF | TGTGCCAGTAGTATTGACAGAAACCAAGAGACCCAGTACTTC
. | TRBJ2-3 | TRBV9 | . | 13 | CASNPGITDTQYF | TGTGCCAGCAATCCGGGTATCACAGATACGCAGTATTTT
. | TRBJ2-3 | TRBV2 | . | 11 | CASSELNTQYF | TGTGCCAGCAGTGAGCTAAATACGCAGTATTTT